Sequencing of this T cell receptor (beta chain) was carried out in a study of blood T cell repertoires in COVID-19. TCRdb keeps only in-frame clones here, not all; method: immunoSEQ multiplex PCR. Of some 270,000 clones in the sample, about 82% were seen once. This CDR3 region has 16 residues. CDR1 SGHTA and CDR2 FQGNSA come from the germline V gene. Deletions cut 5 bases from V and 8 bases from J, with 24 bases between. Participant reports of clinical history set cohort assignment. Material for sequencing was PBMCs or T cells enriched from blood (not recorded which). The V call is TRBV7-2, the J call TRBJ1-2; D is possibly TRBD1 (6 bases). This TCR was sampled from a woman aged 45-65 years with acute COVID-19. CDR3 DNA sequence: TGTGCCAGCAGCCCTTACGAGGGGACATCGGTTAGCGGCTACACCTTC. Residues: CASSPYEGTSVSGYTF.